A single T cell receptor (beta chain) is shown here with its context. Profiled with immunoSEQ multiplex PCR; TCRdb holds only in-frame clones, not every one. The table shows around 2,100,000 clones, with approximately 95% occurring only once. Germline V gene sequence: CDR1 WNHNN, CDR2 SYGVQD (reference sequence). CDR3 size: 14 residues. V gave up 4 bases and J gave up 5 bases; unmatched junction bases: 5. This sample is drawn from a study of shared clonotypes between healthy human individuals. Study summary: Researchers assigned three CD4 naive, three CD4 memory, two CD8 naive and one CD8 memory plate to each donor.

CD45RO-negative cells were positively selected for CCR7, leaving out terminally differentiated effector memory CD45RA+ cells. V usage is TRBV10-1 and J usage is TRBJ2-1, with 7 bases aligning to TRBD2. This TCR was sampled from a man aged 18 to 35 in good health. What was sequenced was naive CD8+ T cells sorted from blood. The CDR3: CASSVRGGHNEQFF. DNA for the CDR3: TGCGCCAGCAGTGTTCGCGGGGGTCACAATGAGCAGTTCTTC.